This paragraph reports one T cell receptor (beta chain). Its target is unknown. This entry belongs to a study of shared clonotypes between healthy human individuals. Profiled with immunoSEQ multiplex PCR; TCRdb holds only in-frame clones, not every one. The repertoire holds 1,500,000 or so clones, with 98% as singletons. Study observations and caveats: The study found about 5% of naive CD4 clonotypes shared across a few donors.

The origin of this receptor is a man aged 30 to 45 in good health. What was sequenced was naive CD4+ T cells sorted from blood. Specified subset: CD45RA+ positively selected.

CDR3 amino acids: CASSRGQGAGNEQFF. CDR3 sequence (DNA): TGTGCCAGCAGTAGAGGACAGGGGGCAGGCAATGAGCAGTTCTTC. The chain combines TRBV27 with TRBJ2-1, with 11 bases that match TRBD1. With V trimmed by 5 bases and J by 6 bases, 6 bases remained unmatched. The CDR3 length is 15 residues. Looked up from germline, CDR1 is MNHEY and CDR2 is SMNVEV (reference sequence).